The rows below give T cell receptor beta chains drawn from one sample of a study of T cells and copy number aberrations in small-cell lung cancer. Generated by immunoSEQ multiplex PCR, the TCRdb table keeps only in-frame clones and is missing some. This table holds about 1,600 clones, 80% to 90% found once. The sequenced material came from normal tissue next to the tumor. All receptors come from a man aged 55-75 years with small cell lung cancer. Both conserved end residues are part of each CDR3. Fields, in order: J gene, V gene, CDR3 length, D gene, clone size, CDR3 protein, CDR3 DNA. The D gene is left open where the match is weak. The size entry is marked missing in some rows and otherwise reads once, few, many or a size class.

J gene: TRBJ2-7; V gene: TRBV28; CDR3 length: 12; D gene: -; clone size: -; CDR3 protein: CASSSPGLRQYF; CDR3 DNA: TGTGCCAGCAGTTCACCGGGACTCAGGCAGTACTTC
J gene: TRBJ1-1; V gene: TRBV30; CDR3 length: 12; D gene: -; clone size: few; CDR3 protein: CAWSTDGTEAFF; CDR3 DNA: TGTGCCTGGAGTACGGACGGTACTGAAGCTTTCTTT
J gene: TRBJ1-3; V gene: TRBV5-1; CDR3 length: 13; D gene: -; clone size: -; CDR3 protein: CASSWDLGNTIYF; CDR3 DNA: TGCGCCAGCAGCTGGGACTTGGGAAACACCATATATTTT
J gene: TRBJ1-3; V gene: TRBV30; CDR3 length: 12; D gene: -; clone size: -; CDR3 protein: CAWSKPGNIIYF; CDR3 DNA: TGTGCCTGGAGTAAACCGGGAAACATCATATATTTT
J gene: TRBJ2-6; V gene: TRBV9; CDR3 length: 17; D gene: TRBD1; clone size: -; CDR3 protein: CASLPGQGNSGANVLTF; CDR3 DNA: TGTGCCAGTCTCCCGGGACAGGGGAACTCTGGGGCCAACGTCCTGACTTTC
J gene: TRBJ2-2; V gene: TRBV5-4; CDR3 length: 17; D gene: TRBD1; clone size: -; CDR3 protein: CASSFQTGGGGTGELFF; CDR3 DNA: TGTGCCAGCAGCTTTCAGACAGGGGGCGGTGGCACCGGGGAGCTGTTTTTT
J gene: TRBJ2-2; V gene: TRBV7-8; CDR3 length: 15; D gene: TRBD1; clone size: -; CDR3 protein: CASSPGTGATGELFF; CDR3 DNA: TGTGCCAGCAGCCCGGGGACAGGGGCTACCGGGGAGCTGTTTTTT
J gene: TRBJ2-3; V gene: TRBV6-1; CDR3 length: 18; D gene: -; clone size: -; CDR3 protein: CASSEATQTGPGRDTQYF; CDR3 DNA: TGTGCCAGCAGTGAAGCCACCCAAACCGGGCCCGGGAGAGATACGCAGTATTTT
J gene: TRBJ2-2; V gene: TRBV9; CDR3 length: 16; D gene: TRBD2; clone size: -; CDR3 protein: CASSPRLAGGLGELFF; CDR3 DNA: TGTGCCAGCAGCCCACGACTAGCGGGGGGGCTTGGGGAGCTGTTTTTT
J gene: TRBJ2-7; V gene: TRBV14; CDR3 length: 13; D gene: -; clone size: once; CDR3 protein: CASSQGTSYEQYF; CDR3 DNA: TGTGCCAGCAGCCAGGGGACTTCTTACGAGCAGTACTTC
J gene: TRBJ2-1; V gene: TRBV4-1; CDR3 length: 19; D gene: TRBD2; clone size: -; CDR3 protein: CTSSQVPGLAGMGDNEQFF; CDR3 DNA: TGCACCAGCAGCCAAGTCCCGGGACTAGCGGGAATGGGGGACAATGAGCAGTTCTTC
J gene: TRBJ1-2; V gene: TRBV30; CDR3 length: 15; D gene: TRBD1; clone size: -; CDR3 protein: CAWSSQGTGGYGYTF; CDR3 DNA: TGTGCCTGGAGTTCACAGGGGACTGGAGGCTATGGCTACACCTTC
J gene: TRBJ2-7; V gene: TRBV4-1; CDR3 length: 13; D gene: -; clone size: -; CDR3 protein: CASSQGQMDEQYF; CDR3 DNA: TGCGCCAGCAGCCAGGGTCAGATGGACGAGCAGTACTTC
J gene: TRBJ1-5; V gene: TRBV29-1; CDR3 length: 13; D gene: TRBD1; clone size: -; CDR3 protein: CSVLTGEGQPQHF; CDR3 DNA: TGCAGCGTACTGACAGGGGAAGGGCAGCCCCAGCATTTT
J gene: TRBJ1-4; V gene: TRBV19; CDR3 length: 14; D gene: -; clone size: -; CDR3 protein: CATREGGRVEKLFF; CDR3 DNA: TGTGCCACTAGAGAAGGTGGACGTGTTGAAAAACTGTTTTTT
J gene: TRBJ1-1; V gene: TRBV9; CDR3 length: 13; D gene: -; clone size: -; CDR3 protein: CASRQNLNTEAFF; CDR3 DNA: TGTGCCAGCAGACAGAATTTGAACACTGAAGCTTTCTTT
J gene: TRBJ1-2; V gene: TRBV29-1; CDR3 length: 12; D gene: -; clone size: -; CDR3 protein: CSVAQGGYGYTF; CDR3 DNA: TGCAGCGTTGCCCAGGGTGGCTATGGCTACACCTTC
J gene: TRBJ2-3; V gene: TRBV19; CDR3 length: 13; D gene: TRBD1; clone size: -; CDR3 protein: CASSYTGGDTQYF; CDR3 DNA: TGTGCCAGTAGTTACACAGGGGGGGATACGCAGTATTTT
J gene: TRBJ1-4; V gene: TRBV9; CDR3 length: 14; D gene: TRBD1; clone size: -; CDR3 protein: CASSGRDSHEKLFF; CDR3 DNA: TGTGCCAGCAGCGGCCGGGACAGTCACGAAAAACTGTTTTTT
J gene: TRBJ1-2; V gene: TRBV2; CDR3 length: 16; D gene: -; clone size: few; CDR3 protein: CASSESRGGGLGGYTF; CDR3 DNA: TGTGCCAGCAGTGAAAGCCGAGGTGGCGGCCTCGGGGGCTACACCTTC
J gene: TRBJ1-3; V gene: TRBV30; CDR3 length: 17; D gene: TRBD1; clone size: -; CDR3 protein: CAWSVRWTGNVGNTIYF; CDR3 DNA: TGTGCCTGGAGTGTTCGCTGGACAGGGAATGTTGGAAACACCATATATTTT
J gene: TRBJ1-2; V gene: TRBV28; CDR3 length: 12; D gene: -; clone size: -; CDR3 protein: CASRRQDYGYTF; CDR3 DNA: TGTGCCAGCAGGCGACAGGACTATGGCTACACCTTC
J gene: TRBJ1-6; V gene: TRBV25-1; CDR3 length: 14; D gene: -; clone size: -; CDR3 protein: CASSESSVNSPLHF; CDR3 DNA: TGTGCCAGCAGTGAGTCCAGCGTTAATTCACCCCTCCACTTT
J gene: TRBJ2-2; V gene: TRBV5-1; CDR3 length: 15; D gene: TRBD1; clone size: -; CDR3 protein: CASSGEGQGAGELFF; CDR3 DNA: TGCGCCAGCAGCGGGGAAGGACAGGGCGCCGGGGAGCTGTTTTTT
J gene: TRBJ2-2; V gene: TRBV27; CDR3 length: 13; D gene: -; clone size: -; CDR3 protein: CASSYPNTGELFF; CDR3 DNA: TGTGCCAGCAGTTATCCTAACACCGGGGAGCTGTTTTTT
J gene: TRBJ2-7; V gene: TRBV12-5; CDR3 length: 14; D gene: TRBD2; clone size: once; CDR3 protein: CASGLSGRSSEQYF; CDR3 DNA: TGTGCTAGTGGTTTGAGCGGGAGGTCCTCCGAGCAGTACTTC